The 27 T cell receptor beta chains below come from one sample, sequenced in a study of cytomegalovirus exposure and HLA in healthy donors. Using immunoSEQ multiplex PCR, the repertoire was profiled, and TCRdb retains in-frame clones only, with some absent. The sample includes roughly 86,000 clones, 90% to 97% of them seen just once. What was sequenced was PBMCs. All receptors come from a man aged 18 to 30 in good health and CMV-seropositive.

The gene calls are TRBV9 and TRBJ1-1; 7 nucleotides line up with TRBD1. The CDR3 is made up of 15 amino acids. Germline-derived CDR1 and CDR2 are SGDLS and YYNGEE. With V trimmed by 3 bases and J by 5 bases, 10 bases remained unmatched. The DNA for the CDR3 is TGTGCCAGCAGCGCAGGCCCTGAGGGGGCGACTGAAGCTTTCTTT. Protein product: CASSAGPEGATEAFF.

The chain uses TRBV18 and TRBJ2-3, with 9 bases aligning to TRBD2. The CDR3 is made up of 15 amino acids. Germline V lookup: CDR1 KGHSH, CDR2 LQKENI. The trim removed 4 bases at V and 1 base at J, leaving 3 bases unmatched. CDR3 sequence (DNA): TGTGCCAGCTCACGACGGACTAGCGGCACAGATACGCAGTATTTT. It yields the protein CASSRRTSGTDTQYF. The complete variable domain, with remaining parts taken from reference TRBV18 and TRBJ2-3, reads NAGVMQNPRHLVRRRGQEARLRCSPMKGHSHVYWYRQLPEEGLKFMVYLQKENIIDESGMPKERFSAEFPKEGPSILRIQQVVRGDSAAYFCASSRRTSGTDTQYFGPGTRLTVL.

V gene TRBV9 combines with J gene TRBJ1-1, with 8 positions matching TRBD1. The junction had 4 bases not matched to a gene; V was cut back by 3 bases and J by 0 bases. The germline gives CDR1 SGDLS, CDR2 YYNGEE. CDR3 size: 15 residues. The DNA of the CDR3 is TGTGCCAGCAGCGGAAGGACAGGGTTGAACACTGAAGCTTTCTTT. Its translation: CASSGRTGLNTEAFF.

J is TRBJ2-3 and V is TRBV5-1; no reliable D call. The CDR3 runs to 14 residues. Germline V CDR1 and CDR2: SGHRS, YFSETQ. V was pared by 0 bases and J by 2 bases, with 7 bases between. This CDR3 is CASSLGLITDTQYF. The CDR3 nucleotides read TGCGCCAGCAGCTTGGGTCTTATCACAGATACGCAGTATTTT.

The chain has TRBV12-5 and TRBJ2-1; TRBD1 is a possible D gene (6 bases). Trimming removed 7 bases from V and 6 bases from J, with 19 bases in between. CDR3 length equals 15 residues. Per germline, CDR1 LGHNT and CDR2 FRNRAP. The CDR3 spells CASDITGRPSNEQFF. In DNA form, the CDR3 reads TGTGCTAGTGACATCACAGGGCGCCCCTCCAATGAGCAGTTCTTC.

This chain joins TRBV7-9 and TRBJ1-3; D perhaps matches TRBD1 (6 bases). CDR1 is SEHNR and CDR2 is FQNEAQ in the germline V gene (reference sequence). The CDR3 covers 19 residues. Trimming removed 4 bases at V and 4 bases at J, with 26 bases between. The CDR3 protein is CASSSNLIKQGRSGNTIYF. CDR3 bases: TGTGCCAGCAGCTCAAACCTAATAAAACAGGGACGTTCAGGAAACACCATATATTTT.

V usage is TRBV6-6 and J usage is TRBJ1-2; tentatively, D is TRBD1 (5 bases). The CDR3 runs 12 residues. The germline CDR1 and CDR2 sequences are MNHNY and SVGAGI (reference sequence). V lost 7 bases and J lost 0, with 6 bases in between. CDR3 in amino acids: CASTGSNYGYTF. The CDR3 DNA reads TGTGCCAGCACAGGGTCTAACTATGGCTACACCTTC.

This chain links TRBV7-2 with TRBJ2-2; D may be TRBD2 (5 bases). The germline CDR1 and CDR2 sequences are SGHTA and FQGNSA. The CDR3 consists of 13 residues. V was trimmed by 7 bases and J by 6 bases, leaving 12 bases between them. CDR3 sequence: CASTREAAGELFF. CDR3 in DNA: TGTGCCAGCACCCGAGAAGCGGCCGGGGAGCTGTTTTTT.

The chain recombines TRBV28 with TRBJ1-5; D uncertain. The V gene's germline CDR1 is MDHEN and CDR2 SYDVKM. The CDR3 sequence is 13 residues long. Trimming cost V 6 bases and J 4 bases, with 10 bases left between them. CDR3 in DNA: TGTGCCAGCAGCGGGTTCATGAATCAGCCCCAGCATTTT. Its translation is CASSGFMNQPQHF.

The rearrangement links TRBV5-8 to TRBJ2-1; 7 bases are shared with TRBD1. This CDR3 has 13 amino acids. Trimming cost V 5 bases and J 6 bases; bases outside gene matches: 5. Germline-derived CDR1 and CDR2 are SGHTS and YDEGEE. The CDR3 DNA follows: TGTGCCAGCAGTCGCGACAGGGTCAATGAGCAGTTCTTC. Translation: CASSRDRVNEQFF.

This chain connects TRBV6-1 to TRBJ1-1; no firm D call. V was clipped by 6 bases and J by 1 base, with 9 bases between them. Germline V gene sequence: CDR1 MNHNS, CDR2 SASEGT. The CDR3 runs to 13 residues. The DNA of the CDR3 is TGTGCCAGCAGGATCGAGAGGAACACTGAAGCTTTCTTT. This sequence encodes CASRIERNTEAFF.

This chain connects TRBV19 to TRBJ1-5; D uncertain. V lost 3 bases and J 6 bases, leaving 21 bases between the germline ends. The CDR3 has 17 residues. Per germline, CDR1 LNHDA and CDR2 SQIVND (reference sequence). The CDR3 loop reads CASSMRRGLMTGQPQHF. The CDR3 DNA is TGTGCCAGTAGTATGAGGCGCGGACTGATGACCGGTCAGCCCCAGCATTTT.

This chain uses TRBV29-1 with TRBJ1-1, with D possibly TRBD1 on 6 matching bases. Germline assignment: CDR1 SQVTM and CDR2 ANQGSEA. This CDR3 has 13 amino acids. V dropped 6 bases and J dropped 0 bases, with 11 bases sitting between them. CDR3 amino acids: CSVPGQLNTEAFF. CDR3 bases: TGCAGCGTGCCCGGACAGTTGAACACTGAAGCTTTCTTT.

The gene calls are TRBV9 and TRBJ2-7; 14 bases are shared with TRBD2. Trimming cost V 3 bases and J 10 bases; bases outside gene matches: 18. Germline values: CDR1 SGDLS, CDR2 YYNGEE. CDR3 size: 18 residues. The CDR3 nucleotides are TGTGCCAGCAGCGAGTCCGGGGGACTAGCGGGAGTAGTTATGGATCAGTACTTC. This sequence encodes CASSESGGLAGVVMDQYF.

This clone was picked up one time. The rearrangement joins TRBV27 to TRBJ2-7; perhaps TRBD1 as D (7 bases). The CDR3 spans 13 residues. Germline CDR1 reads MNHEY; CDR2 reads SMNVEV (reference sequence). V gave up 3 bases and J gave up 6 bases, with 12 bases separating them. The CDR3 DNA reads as TGTGCCAGCAGTTTTCGCAGGGGGGCCGAGCAGTACTTC. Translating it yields CASSFRRGAEQYF.

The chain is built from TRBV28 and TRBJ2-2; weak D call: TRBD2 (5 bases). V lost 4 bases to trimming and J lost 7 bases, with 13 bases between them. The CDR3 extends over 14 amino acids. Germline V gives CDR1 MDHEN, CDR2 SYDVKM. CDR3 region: CASSYGSSSGELFF. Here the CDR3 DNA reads TGTGCCAGCAGTTATGGGAGTTCAAGCGGGGAGCTGTTTTTT.

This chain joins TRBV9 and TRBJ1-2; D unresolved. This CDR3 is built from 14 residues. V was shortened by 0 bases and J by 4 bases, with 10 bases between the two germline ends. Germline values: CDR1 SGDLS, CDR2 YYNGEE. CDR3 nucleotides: TGTGCCAGCAGCGTAGACCCAGGAGGCTATGGCTACACCTTC. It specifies CASSVDPGGYGYTF.

The CDR3 sequence: CASSGNRDTQYF. CDR3 bases: TGTGCCAGTAGCGGGAACCGAGATACGCAGTATTTT. The chain carries TRBV28 and TRBJ2-3, with 8 positions matching TRBD2. The CDR3 runs 12 residues. Trimming at V came to 9 bases and at J to 5 bases, leaving 4 bases not matched to a gene. Germline V gene lookup returns CDR1 MDHEN and CDR2 SYDVKM.

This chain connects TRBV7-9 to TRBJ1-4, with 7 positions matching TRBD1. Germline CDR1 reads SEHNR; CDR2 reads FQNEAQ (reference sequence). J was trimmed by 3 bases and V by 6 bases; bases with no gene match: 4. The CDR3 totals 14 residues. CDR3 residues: CASRPTGANEKLFF. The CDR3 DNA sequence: TGTGCCAGCAGGCCAACAGGGGCTAATGAAAAACTGTTTTTT.

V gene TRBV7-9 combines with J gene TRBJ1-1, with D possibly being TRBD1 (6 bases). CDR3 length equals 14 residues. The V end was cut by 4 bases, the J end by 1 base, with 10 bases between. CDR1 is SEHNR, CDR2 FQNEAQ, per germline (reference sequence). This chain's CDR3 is CASSSTGPNTEAFF. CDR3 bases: TGTGCCAGCAGCTCGACAGGCCCGAACACTGAAGCTTTCTTT.

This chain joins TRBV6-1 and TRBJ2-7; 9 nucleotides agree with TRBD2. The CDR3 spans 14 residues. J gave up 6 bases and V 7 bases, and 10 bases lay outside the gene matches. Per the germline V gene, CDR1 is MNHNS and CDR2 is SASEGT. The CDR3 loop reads CASTGGRALGEQYF. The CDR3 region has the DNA TGTGCCAGCACGGGCGGGAGGGCCCTTGGCGAGCAGTACTTC.

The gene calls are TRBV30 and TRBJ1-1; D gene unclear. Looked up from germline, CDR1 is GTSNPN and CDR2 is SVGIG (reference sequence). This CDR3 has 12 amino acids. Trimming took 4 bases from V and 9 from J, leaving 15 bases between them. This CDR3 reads CAWTRTEEQAFF. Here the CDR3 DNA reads TGTGCCTGGACCCGGACGGAGGAACAAGCTTTCTTT.

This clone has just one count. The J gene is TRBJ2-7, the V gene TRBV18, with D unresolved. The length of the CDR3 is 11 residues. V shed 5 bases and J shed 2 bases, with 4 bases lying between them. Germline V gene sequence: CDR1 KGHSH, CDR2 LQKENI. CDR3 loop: CASSTAYEQYF. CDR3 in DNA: TGTGCCAGCTCAACAGCCTACGAGCAGTACTTC.

As DNA, the CDR3 is TGTGCCAGCAGCCAAGGACAGGGACGCCGCGCTTTCTTT. Translation gives CASSQGQGRRAFF. The J gene is TRBJ1-1, the V gene TRBV14, with 7 bases lining up with TRBD1. V shed 1 base, J shed 11 bases, and the junction held 7 bases outside the gene matches. This CDR3 contains 13 residues. Germline V gene lookup returns CDR1 SGHDN and CDR2 FVKESK. Full variable domain (rest looked up from reference TRBV14 and TRBJ1-1): EAGVTQFPSHSVIEKGQTVTLRCDPISGHDNLYWYRRVMGKEIKFLLHFVKESKQDESGMPNNRFLAERTGGTYSTLKVQPAELEDSGVYFCASSQGQGRRAFFGQGTRLTVV.

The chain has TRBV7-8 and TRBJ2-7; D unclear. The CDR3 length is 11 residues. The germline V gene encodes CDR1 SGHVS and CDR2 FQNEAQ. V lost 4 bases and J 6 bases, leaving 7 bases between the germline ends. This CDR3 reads CASSSSGEQYF. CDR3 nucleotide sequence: TGTGCCAGCAGCTCGTCGGGCGAGCAGTACTTC.

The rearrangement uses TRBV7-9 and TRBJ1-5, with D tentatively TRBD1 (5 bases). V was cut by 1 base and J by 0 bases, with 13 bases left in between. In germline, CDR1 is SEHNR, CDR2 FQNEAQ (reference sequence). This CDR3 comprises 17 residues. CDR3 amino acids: CASSLEWGAGSNQPQHF. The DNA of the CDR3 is TGTGCCAGCAGCTTAGAATGGGGCGCAGGTAGCAATCAGCCCCAGCATTTT.

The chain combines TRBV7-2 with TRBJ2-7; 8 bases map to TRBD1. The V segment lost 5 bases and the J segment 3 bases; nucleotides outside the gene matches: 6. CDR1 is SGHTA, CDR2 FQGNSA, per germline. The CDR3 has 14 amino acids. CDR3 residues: CASSPGTGFYEQYF. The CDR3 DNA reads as TGTGCCAGCAGCCCAGGGACAGGCTTCTACGAGCAGTACTTC.